One sample yielded the 22 T cell receptor beta chains listed below, sequenced in a study of human T cells and chemical hapten exposure. TCRdb passed the RACE reads through MiXCR, listing each CDR3 protein once. The profile shows about 50,000 distinct CDR3 sequences, 9.9% of them singletons. Time point specified: patch test 2, 6 weeks after DPC sensitization. Indicated treatment: therapeutic diphenylcyclopropenone sensitization with weekly scalp DPC. This sample comprised whole blood, obtained in connection with sensitization to the hapten diphenylcyclopropenone (DPC). These receptors were collected from a woman between 50 and 59 years old with alopecia areata. Some clones in this sample may be carry-over from other donors' samples.

This clonotype has just a few counts. The chain recombines TRBV5-1 with TRBJ2-7; D tentatively fits TRBD1 or TRBD2 (6 bases each). The germline gives CDR1 SGHRS, CDR2 YFSETQ. Trimming stripped 7 bases from V and 2 bases from J, with 13 bases between. The CDR3 spans 13 residues. The chain's CDR3 is CASGGTSTYEQYF. The CDR3 region has the DNA TGCGCCAGCGGAGGGACATCAACCTACGAGCAGTACTTC.

V usage is TRBV28 and J usage is TRBJ2-2; 7 bases match TRBD1. The CDR3 sequence is 15 residues long. The junction had 4 bases not matched to a gene; V was cut back by 5 bases and J by 1 base. Germline V CDR1 and CDR2: MDHEN, SYDVKM. As DNA, the CDR3 is TGTGCCAGCAGTACAGGGACAGAGAACACCGGGGAGCTGTTTTTT. Its translation: CASSTGTENTGELFF.

This rearrangement joins TRBV7-2 to TRBJ2-3, with D possibly TRBD1 on 6 matching bases. The CDR3 is 15 residues long. Germline V gives CDR1 SGHTA, CDR2 FQGNSA. Trimming took off 7 bases at V and 2 bases at J, with 16 bases between the two ends. The CDR3 DNA is TGTGCCAGCAACTATGGGGACACCTACACAGATACGCAGTATTTT. Protein product: CASNYGDTYTDTQYF.

This CDR3 reads CASSVGTTPYFTDIQYF. The CDR3 DNA is TGTGCCAGCAGCGTCGGGACTACACCCTATTTCACGGACATTCAGTACTTC. The J gene is TRBJ2-4, the V gene TRBV9; TRBD2 aligns across 7 bases. The germline CDR1 and CDR2 sequences are SGDLS and YYNGEE. The CDR3 is 17 residues long. V was clipped by 2 bases and J by 8 bases; unmatched bases: 16.

The table lists this clonotype with many counts. The rearrangement uses TRBV4-3 and TRBJ2-2; 8 bases agree with TRBD2. The CDR3 totals 17 residues. V was pared by 0 bases and J by 3 bases, with 6 bases of the junction left unmatched. Germline V gene data show CDR1 as LGHNA and CDR2 as YSLEER. CDR3 amino acids: CASSQDQRGGDTGELFF. CDR3 bases: TGCGCCAGCAGCCAAGATCAACGGGGGGGCGACACCGGGGAGCTGTTTTTT.

This clonotype was picked up one time. CDR3 sequence reads: CASSPLHF. Written as DNA, the CDR3 is TGTGCCAGCAGCCCCCTCCACTTT. This chain links TRBV28 with TRBJ1-6; D uncertain. CDR3 size: 8 residues. Germline V lookup: CDR1 MDHEN, CDR2 SYDVKM. The V gene lost 6 bases and the J gene lost 13 bases, with 1 base spanning the gap.

This clonotype came up many times. This chain uses TRBV28 with TRBJ2-4; D gene ambiguous. CDR1 MDHEN and CDR2 SYDVKM come from the germline V gene. The CDR3 is 12 amino acids. V dropped 4 bases and J dropped 8 bases, with 9 bases sitting between them. The CDR3 DNA follows: TGTGCCAGCAGTTCGGACGGGCACATTCAGTACTTC. It translates to CASSSDGHIQYF.

This clonotype was counted between two and nine times. V is TRBV19 and J is TRBJ2-2; TRBD2 is a possible D gene (5 bases). The CDR3 totals 15 residues. The germline CDR1 and CDR2 sequences are LNHDA and SQIVND (reference sequence). The ends were cut back, 8 bases at V and 0 bases at J, with 13 bases in the middle. The CDR3 sequence: CASFMDGTNTGELFF. The CDR3 nucleotides are TGTGCCAGTTTTATGGACGGGACGAACACCGGGGAGCTGTTTTTT.

The gene calls are TRBV10-1 and TRBJ1-1; D may be TRBD1 (6 bases). The germline gives CDR1 WNHNN, CDR2 SYGVQD (reference sequence). This CDR3 spans 14 amino acids. The V and J ends lost 3 bases and 5 bases respectively, with 13 bases between them. This CDR3 is CASSDTGKVTEAFF. The CDR3 nucleotides read TGCGCCAGCAGTGATACAGGGAAAGTAACTGAAGCTTTCTTT.

To note about this clonotype: This sequence may be a read error, since a much larger clone differs from it by one base. The chain recombines TRBV7-6 with TRBJ2-1; unclear D gene. Trimming took off 2 bases at V and 2 bases at J, with 16 bases between the two ends. CDR3 length: 17 amino acids. Germline V gives CDR1 SGHVS, CDR2 FNYEAQ. CDR3 nucleotides: TGTGCCAGCAGCTTAAGGAATAGAGGTAATGCCTACAATGAGCAGTTCTTC. Translating gives CASSLRNRGNAYNEQFF. Filled out from reference TRBV7-6 and TRBJ2-1, the complete variable domain reads GAGVSQSPRYKVTKRGQDVALRCDPISGHVSLYWYRQALGQGPEFLTYFNYEAQQDKSGLPNDRFSAERPEGSISTLTIQRTEQRDSAMYRCASSLRNRGNAYNEQFFGPGTRLTVL.

In this sample, this clonotype turned up a few times. The rearrangement links TRBV11-2 to TRBJ2-5; D possibly matches TRBD1 or TRBD2 (6 bases each). Germline assignment: CDR1 SGHAT and CDR2 FQNNGV. Deletions cut 3 bases from V and 4 bases from J, with 15 bases between. This CDR3 comprises 15 residues. The CDR3 bases are TGTGCCAGCAGCTTCTACGACAGGAGGGGAGAGACCCAGTACTTC. Its protein is CASSFYDRRGETQYF.

As for this clonotype: This may arise from a read error, as a much more abundant clone is one base away. The chain combines TRBV7-6 with TRBJ2-5, with TRBD2 as a possible D gene (6 bases). Trimming removed 4 bases at V and 6 bases at J, with 12 bases between. The germline V gene encodes CDR1 SGHVS and CDR2 FNYEAQ. The CDR3 spans 13 residues. CDR3: CASSSVGGKTQYF. CDR3 nucleotide sequence: TGTGCCAGCAGCTCCGTGGGGGGAAAGACCCAGTACTTC.

This clonotype was seen many times. The J gene is TRBJ1-2, the V gene TRBV12-3 or TRBV12-4, with 9 bases identical to TRBD1. Trimming took 6 bases from V and 6 from J; bases not matched to a gene: 5. There are 13 residues in the CDR3. The CDR3 protein is CASSLTGGNGYTF. CDR3 DNA: TGTGCCAGCAGCCTGACAGGGGGTAATGGCTACACCTTC.

In its sample, this clonotype was seen a few times. J is TRBJ1-5 and V is TRBV5-1; no clear D. Trimming cost V 0 bases and J 5 bases, with 9 bases left between them. CDR1 and CDR2 from the germline V gene are SGHRS and YFSETQ. This CDR3 is 14 amino acids long. CDR3 sequence reads: CASSLGGIDQPQHF. In DNA form, the CDR3 reads TGCGCCAGCAGCTTGGGGGGAATTGATCAGCCCCAGCATTTT.

The chain uses TRBV3-1 and TRBJ2-3; 10 nucleotides agree with TRBD1. With V trimmed by 4 bases and J by 5 bases, 12 bases remained unmatched. Germline lookup yields CDR1 LGHDT and CDR2 YNNKEL (reference sequence). This CDR3 is built from 17 residues. CDR3 residues: CASSRILPGQGVDTQYF. CDR3 nucleotide sequence: TGTGCCAGCAGCCGCATACTTCCCGGACAGGGGGTAGATACGCAGTATTTT.

The gene calls are TRBV5-6 and TRBJ2-1; maybe TRBD1 (5 bases). CDR3 length: 12 residues. Trimming took 4 bases from V and 9 from J, leaving 11 bases between them. CDR1 and CDR2 (germline): SGHDT, YYEEEE. The CDR3: CASSRLRVEQFF. The CDR3 region has the DNA TGTGCCAGCAGCCGTCTCAGGGTTGAGCAGTTCTTC.

Ten or more counts support this clonotype. The chain joins TRBV18 to TRBJ2-4, with D perhaps matching TRBD1 (6 bases). Trimming left V 4 bases short and J 1 base short, with 11 bases between. The CDR3 sequence is 15 residues long. CDR1 KGHSH and CDR2 LQKENI come from the germline V gene. The CDR3 sequence is CASSQQGSAKNIQYF. The CDR3 region has the DNA TGTGCCAGCTCACAACAGGGTAGCGCCAAAAACATTCAGTACTTC.

The chain uses TRBV7-9 and TRBJ1-1; D possibly corresponds to TRBD1 (6 bases). Trimming left V 5 bases short and J 0 bases short, with 13 bases between. This CDR3 is built from 15 residues. From germline, CDR1 is SEHNR and CDR2 FQNEAQ (reference sequence). The CDR3 region is CASSTPGDLNTEAFF. The CDR3 DNA is TGTGCCAGCAGCACCCCAGGGGACCTGAACACTGAAGCTTTCTTT.

The chain joins TRBV3-1 to TRBJ2-1; D not certain. Per germline, CDR1 LGHDT and CDR2 YNNKEL (reference sequence). CDR3 size: 13 residues. Deletions cut 0 bases from V and 6 bases from J, with 6 bases between. The CDR3 sequence: CASSQDRVNEQFF. CDR3 DNA: TGTGCCAGCAGCCAAGATCGGGTCAATGAGCAGTTCTTC.

Here the CDR3 reads CASSDRGLANTGELFF. The CDR3 DNA follows: TGTGCCAGCAGCGACAGGGGATTAGCGAACACCGGGGAGCTGTTTTTT. V and J are TRBV6-5 and TRBJ2-2; 8 positions match TRBD1. The V and J ends lost 6 bases and 0 bases, in that order; junction bases with no gene match: 6. CDR3 length: 16 amino acids. CDR1 is MNHEY, CDR2 SVGAGI, per germline.

A few counts support this clonotype. V gene TRBV7-9 combines with J gene TRBJ2-7, with D perhaps given as TRBD1 or TRBD2 (6 bases each). Germline CDR1 reads SEHNR; CDR2 reads FQNEAQ (reference sequence). Trimming cost V 4 bases and J 2 bases, with 18 bases left between them. The CDR3 length is 16 residues. CDR3 sequence: CASSSPLGGLTYEQYF. CDR3 coding DNA: TGTGCCAGCAGCTCCCCCTTGGGGGGCCTAACCTACGAGCAGTACTTC. Based on the CDR3 plus reference TRBV7-9 and TRBJ2-7, the full variable domain is DTGVSQNPRHKITKRGQNVTFRCDPISEHNRLYWYRQTLGQGPEFLTYFQNEAQLEKSRLLSDRFSAERPKGSFSTLEIQRTEQGDSAMYLCASSSPLGGLTYEQYFGPGTRLTVT.

Ten or more counts support this clonotype. The chain carries TRBV21-1 and TRBJ2-7; TRBD1 is taken as the D call from the table, unchecked against the DNA. TRBV21-1 is designated a pseudogene. The CDR3 consists of 16 residues. The CDR3 spells CASSSQAGGANYEQYF. The CDR3 DNA reads TGTGCCAGCAGCTCCCAAGCGGGGGGCGCGAATTACGAGCAGTACTTC.